The sequence of this TCR beta chain was determined in a study of spatial heterogeneity in lung cancer. Study in general: More beta-chain than alpha-chain sequences were consistently detected. In the raw reads, each unique TCR and UMI combination was present more than ten times on average.

Each TCR cDNA molecule bore a unique molecular identifier. A single record per CDR3 protein comes from TCRdb applying MiXCR to the 5' RACE reads. The sample lists roughly 2,600 distinct CDR3 sequences, around 4.8% occurring once. The time point denotes: sample taken at primary tumor resection. No cells were sorted before sequencing. The whole RNA sequenced was extracted from tumor, nontumor lung or frozen PBMC. Samples were donated by 72 untreated early-stage non-small cell lung cancer patients. The length of the CDR3 is 16 residues. The trim removed 5 bases at V and 10 bases at J, leaving 13 bases unmatched. CDR1 is SGHTA, CDR2 FQGTGA, per germline. This clonotype is medium-sized. This beta chain lies outside the target of a library built for alpha chains; its clone size means little.

This material consisted of normal lung tissue next to the tumor, taken at surgery. This sequence originates from a female donor with early-stage non-small cell lung cancer. This chain uses TRBV7-3 with TRBJ2-1, with 11 bases fitting TRBD2. CDR3 coding DNA: TGTGCCAGCAGCCGTTTAGGTAGCGGGAGGGCGGGGGAGCAGTTCTTC. It yields the protein CASSRLGSGRAGEQFF.